These 25 T cell receptor beta chains originate from one sample sequenced in a study of long-term antiretroviral therapy in people with HIV (dated by TCRdb to between 2021 and 2023). The immunoSEQ hsTCRB v3.0 assay was used at survey level resolution to sequence the TRB variable region. Drawn from immuneACCESS, this table holds only the in-frame rearrangements with V and J called that TCRdb kept. Clones are partly lost; checked studies trace under half to an unresolved V gene and leave the rest unexplained. The sample table records about 33,000 clones; around 80% of these occur just once. Clones ranked in the top ten supply 8% to 9% of the sample. This material consisted of unsorted PBMCs, taken 3.1 years after starting antiretroviral therapy. The source of these receptors is a woman between 45 and 60 years old with HIV.

The chain couples TRBV13 to TRBJ2-3, with TRBD2 matching 9 bases. The ends lost 5 bases at V and 7 bases at J; junction bases unmatched: 13. There are 16 residues in the CDR3. Germline loops: CDR1 PRHDT, CDR2 FYEKMQ (reference sequence). CDR3 coding DNA: TGTGCCAGCAGCCCCCTAGCGGGGAGAACCGATAATACGCAGTATTTT. Amino acid sequence: CASSPLAGRTDNTQYF.

J is TRBJ2-5 and V is TRBV6-5; no clear D. Trimming took off 6 bases at V and 3 bases at J, with 8 bases between the two ends. The CDR3 extends over 12 amino acids. Germline V gene data show CDR1 as MNHEY and CDR2 as SVGAGI. The CDR3 sequence: CASSRTEETQYF. The DNA for the CDR3 is TGTGCCAGCAGCCGTACTGAAGAGACCCAGTACTTC.

This chain links TRBV6-1 with TRBJ2-3, with a weak D call TRBD2 (5 bases). Trimming shortened V by 5 bases and J by 0 bases, and 9 bases separated the two germline ends. Germline CDR1 is MNHNS and CDR2 is SASEGT. This CDR3 contains 14 residues. CDR3: CASSSGLSTDTQYF. Written as DNA, the CDR3 is TGTGCCAGCAGTTCCGGACTTAGCACAGATACGCAGTATTTT.

The chain has TRBV15 and TRBJ1-5, with TRBD1 matching 7 bases. CDR3 size: 17 residues. The germline V gene encodes CDR1 LNHNV and CDR2 YYDKDF (reference sequence). Trimming cost V 5 bases and J 2 bases; bases outside gene matches: 12. The CDR3 DNA reads as TGTGCCACCAGCCCGAGACAGGGTTTGGGGCGCAATCAGCCCCAGCATTTT. This translates into CATSPRQGLGRNQPQHF.

The genes are TRBV7-9 and TRBJ2-3; TRBD2 matches at 11 bases. Germline values: CDR1 SEHNR, CDR2 FQNEAQ (reference sequence). V shed 1 base, J shed 2 bases, and the junction held 8 bases outside the gene matches. The CDR3 length is 18 residues. In DNA form, the CDR3 reads TGTGCCAGCAGCTTAGGCCTAGCGGGGGGATTTTTCACAGATACGCAGTATTTT. This gives the protein CASSLGLAGGFFTDTQYF.

The chain has TRBV30 and TRBJ1-2, with a possible D match to TRBD1 (6 bases). Deletions cut 4 bases from V and 3 bases from J, with 12 bases between. This CDR3 comprises 13 residues. Germline values: CDR1 GTSNPN, CDR2 SVGIG (reference sequence). CDR3 in DNA: TGTGCCTGGATCCGAAAGGGGGACTATGGCTACACCTTC. This encodes CAWIRKGDYGYTF.

V is TRBV7-9 and J is TRBJ2-1; no definite D call. There are 15 residues in the CDR3. Germline CDR1 is SEHNR and CDR2 is FQNEAQ (reference sequence). The V end was cut by 5 bases, the J end by 5 bases, with 16 bases between. This CDR3 reads CASSQLFTANNEQFF. DNA for the CDR3: TGTGCCAGCAGCCAGCTTTTTACAGCCAACAATGAGCAGTTCTTC.

The chain recombines TRBV30 with TRBJ2-3; the D gene is possibly TRBD2 (7 bases). Germline CDR1 reads GTSNPN; CDR2 reads SVGIG (reference sequence). The V and J ends lost 3 bases and 5 bases respectively, with 27 bases between them. This CDR3 comprises 18 residues. This chain's CDR3 is CAWRLQDRGRGFEDTQYF. CDR3 nucleotides: TGTGCCTGGAGACTACAAGACCGGGGGCGGGGGTTCGAAGATACGCAGTATTTT.

The chain employs TRBV6-4 and TRBJ2-5, with 14 bases fitting TRBD2. The CDR3 totals 17 residues. Germline V gene data show CDR1 as MRHNA and CDR2 as SNTAGT. With V trimmed by 0 bases and J by 3 bases, 3 bases remained unmatched. Here the CDR3 reads CASSDSSTSGGEETQYF. Here the CDR3 DNA reads TGTGCCAGCAGTGACTCCTCGACTAGCGGGGGGGAAGAGACCCAGTACTTC.

This clone occurred a few times. The chain uses TRBV6-6 and TRBJ1-2, with D uncertain. The germline CDR1 and CDR2 sequences are MNHNY and SVGAGI (reference sequence). The ends were cut back, 8 bases at V and 2 bases at J, with 9 bases in the middle. This CDR3 spans 12 amino acids. The CDR3 reads CASLAGNYGYTF. The CDR3 DNA sequence: TGTGCCAGCTTAGCCGGGAACTATGGCTACACCTTC.

The table lists this clone with a count of one. The chain employs TRBV30 and TRBJ1-3; D is uncertain. Trimming shortened V by 4 bases and J by 0 bases, and 7 bases separated the two germline ends. This CDR3 contains 13 residues. In germline, CDR1 is GTSNPN, CDR2 SVGIG (reference sequence). As DNA, the CDR3 is TGTGCCTGGACCGGCATCTCTGGAAACACCATATATTTT. Encoded protein: CAWTGISGNTIYF.

The chain couples TRBV4-1 to TRBJ2-3, with TRBD1 matching over 10 bases. J gave up 4 bases and V 3 bases, and 1 base lay outside the gene matches. The CDR3 is 14 amino acids. Germline lookup yields CDR1 MGHRA and CDR2 YSYEKL. The CDR3 loop is CASSHGQGADTQYF. CDR3 sequence (DNA): TGCGCCAGCAGCCACGGACAGGGGGCAGATACGCAGTATTTT.

This clone has just a few counts. V and J are TRBV7-9 and TRBJ1-2, with D hard to call. CDR3 size: 12 residues. Germline V lookup: CDR1 SEHNR, CDR2 FQNEAQ (reference sequence). Trimming shortened V by 1 base and J by 8 bases, and 8 bases separated the two germline ends. For the CDR3, the DNA is TGTGCCAGCAGCTTAGGGGAAGGCGGCTACACCTTC. Its protein is CASSLGEGGYTF.

The genes are TRBV12-5 and TRBJ2-7, with 8 nucleotides matching TRBD1. CDR1 is LGHNT, CDR2 FRNRAP, per germline. V dropped 6 bases and J dropped 2; count of bases not matched to a gene: 6. The CDR3 has 14 amino acids. DNA for the CDR3: TGTGCTAGTGGCCCCACAGGGGGAGCCTACGAGCAGTACTTC. This gives the protein CASGPTGGAYEQYF.

This rearrangement joins TRBV19 to TRBJ2-2, with D perhaps assigned TRBD1 or TRBD2 (6 bases each). V was clipped by 7 bases and J by 5 bases, with 23 bases between them. This CDR3 has 17 amino acids. Germline V CDR1 and CDR2: LNHDA, SQIVND (reference sequence). The CDR3 is CASKDSQGQGRTGELFF. The DNA for the CDR3 is TGTGCCAGTAAGGATTCACAGGGACAAGGGAGGACCGGGGAGCTGTTTTTT.

The J gene is TRBJ2-2, the V gene TRBV5-4; no firm D call. The germline V gene encodes CDR1 SGHNT and CDR2 YYREEE (reference sequence). The V and J ends lost 7 bases and 3 bases respectively, with 10 bases between them. The CDR3 length is 13 residues. The CDR3 nucleotides are TGTGCCAGCCGTGGCAGCTACACCGGGGAGCTGTTTTTT. Amino acids: CASRGSYTGELFF.

The J gene is TRBJ2-5, the V gene TRBV9, with 10 bases matching TRBD2. Looked up from germline, CDR1 is SGDLS and CDR2 is YYNGEE. The CDR3 loop spans 19 amino acids. With V trimmed by 0 bases and J by 1 base, 12 bases remained unmatched. The CDR3 DNA reads TGTGCCAGCAGCGTAGATCCTAGCGGGGGCGCAATGTCCCAAGAGACCCAGTACTTC. It yields the protein CASSVDPSGGAMSQETQYF.

The rearrangement uses TRBV11-2 and TRBJ2-5; D unresolved. V gave up 4 bases and J gave up 7 bases, with 4 bases separating them. This CDR3 region has 10 residues. Germline V gene data show CDR1 as SGHAT and CDR2 as FQNNGV. DNA for the CDR3: TGTGCCAGCAGCTCAGGGACCCAGTACTTC. Amino acids: CASSSGTQYF.

The chain has TRBV21-1 and TRBJ1-2; the table's D call of TRBD1 was not tested on the DNA. TRBV21-1 is recorded as a pseudogene. This CDR3 has 13 residues. Written as DNA, the CDR3 is TGTGCCAGCAGCCCCCCAGGGGGGAATGGCTACACCTTC. It encodes CASSPPGGNGYTF.

The sample holds a few counts of this clone. The V gene is TRBV27, the J gene TRBJ2-7, with D maybe TRBD1 (6 bases). Trimming removed 5 bases from V and 5 bases from J, with 16 bases in between. Germline loops: CDR1 MNHEY, CDR2 SMNVEV (reference sequence). CDR3 length: 14 amino acids. The CDR3 bases are TGTGCCAGCAGTGAATCATACAGGGCCCACGAGCAGTACTTC. Amino acids: CASSESYRAHEQYF.

J is TRBJ2-3 and V is TRBV6-5; the D gene is possibly TRBD1 (5 bases). The V and J ends lost 2 bases and 3 bases respectively, with 9 bases between them. Germline loops: CDR1 MNHEY, CDR2 SVGAGI. This CDR3 spans 14 amino acids. The CDR3 DNA is TGTGCCAGCAGTTACGACAGAGAAACAGATACGCAGTATTTT. Amino acid sequence: CASSYDRETDTQYF.

The rearrangement links TRBV29-1 to TRBJ2-7; 8 bases are a match to TRBD1. CDR1 is SQVTM and CDR2 is ANQGSEA in the germline V gene. V shed 6 bases, J shed 2 bases, and the junction held 9 bases outside the gene matches. The CDR3 is 14 amino acids. The CDR3 sequence: CSVAGDRTAYEQYF. CDR3 coding DNA: TGCAGCGTCGCTGGGGACAGGACTGCCTACGAGCAGTACTTC.

This clone was recorded a few times. V and J are TRBV18 and TRBJ2-7; 8 bases line up with TRBD1. The CDR3 extends over 15 amino acids. J gave up 6 bases and V 3 bases, and 10 bases lay outside the gene matches. The V gene's germline CDR1 is KGHSH and CDR2 LQKENI. The DNA for the CDR3 is TGTGCCAGCTCACCGGACCCGGGACAGGCAACCGAGCAGTACGTC. This sequence encodes CASSPDPGQATEQYV.

The CDR3 loop reads CAISDKGNTEAFF. The CDR3 nucleotides read TGTGCCATCAGTGACAAGGGTAACACTGAAGCTTTCTTT. This chain uses TRBV10-3 with TRBJ1-1; D not resolved. Trimming stripped 3 bases from V and 2 bases from J, with 7 bases between. The V gene's germline CDR1 is ENHRY and CDR2 SYGVKD. The CDR3 length is 13 residues.

The CDR3 region has the DNA TGTGCCAGCAGCTTGGACACCGGGACGTCTTCCGGCGAGCAGTACTTC. Translation: CASSLDTGTSSGEQYF. The rearrangement uses TRBV5-5 and TRBJ2-7, with D perhaps assigned TRBD1 or TRBD2 (5 bases each). The CDR3 is 16 residues long. Trimming pared 0 bases from V and 6 bases from J, leaving 19 bases between. Germline V CDR1 and CDR2: SGHKS, YYEKEE (reference sequence).